The TCR beta chain described here comes from a study of blood T cell repertoires in COVID-19. Study in general: Acute and convalescent COVID-19 samples came from the United States, Italy and Spain. Nucleic acid was either cDNA or gDNA, and it came from T cells, B-cell-depleted T cells, or PBMCs.

The V gene's germline CDR1 is MNHEY and CDR2 SVGAGI. CDR3 length equals 13 residues. V was trimmed by 4 bases and J by 3 bases, leaving 10 bases between them. Authors' data handling: Amplifying reference gene primers gave estimates of nucleated cell counts. Libraries were prepared by immunoSEQ multiplex PCR; TCRdb keeps only in-frame clonotypes and omits some of them. D and trimming were read from the DNA, whereas the V and J calls and clone size are those reported in that table. This repertoire shows 150,000 to 200,000 clones, around 80% found once; its top ten account for approximately 11%. Sequencing input: peripheral blood. This chain joins TRBV6-5 and TRBJ2-7, with D possibly matching TRBD1 (5 bases). The sequence was obtained from a man between 60 and 70 years old with active or convalescent COVID-19. The CDR3 loop is CASSSLRGYEQYF. In DNA, the CDR3 is TGTGCCAGCAGTTCACTTAGGGGCTACGAGCAGTACTTC.